The 9 T cell receptor beta chains listed next were all sequenced from one sample in a study of CD8+ T cells in alopecia areata. Treatment meaning: oral pan-JAK inhibitor, 5-10 mg twice daily. It was cDNA, reverse transcribed from extracted RNA, that served as the sequencing template. Assay: immunoSEQ multiplex PCR; the TCRdb copy retains only in-frame clones and omits some. The sample has around 270,000 clones; 58% are singletons. The source was CD4+ T cells sorted from blood, collected at week 24, from a patient treated with tofacitinib. The receptors were sampled from a human donor with alopecia areata.

The chain couples TRBV7-8 to TRBJ2-2, with D possibly being TRBD1 (6 bases). Germline CDR1 and CDR2: SGHVS and FQNEAQ. V was shortened by 6 bases and J by 2 bases, with 16 bases between the two germline ends. The CDR3 has 16 amino acids. The CDR3 DNA reads as TGTGCCAGCAGACCACAGGACAGCTCTAACACCGGGGAGCTGTTTTTT. This codes for CASRPQDSSNTGELFF.

This clone appeared a few times. CDR3 amino acids: CSVGGYNTERYTF. CDR3 nucleotide sequence: TGCAGCGTTGGGGGATATAACACAGAACGCTACACCTTC. This chain uses TRBV29-1 with TRBJ1-2, with D hard to call. The CDR3 has 13 residues. The germline V gene has CDR1 SQVTM and CDR2 ANQGSEA. Trimming took 4 bases from V and 9 from J, leaving 18 bases between them.

This clone came up once. CDR3 amino acids: CASMKATRGMGYF. DNA for the CDR3: TGTGCCAGCATGAAGGCTACCCGGGGGATGGGGTACTTC. The V gene is TRBV2, the J gene TRBJ2-4, with D possibly being TRBD2 (6 bases). This CDR3 comprises 13 residues. Deletions cut 7 bases from V and 15 bases from J, with 22 bases between. Germline CDR1 SNHLY, CDR2 FYNNEI.

The J gene is TRBJ1-4, the V gene TRBV6-5; D gene ambiguous. Looked up from germline, CDR1 is MNHEY and CDR2 is SVGAGI. This CDR3 is 13 amino acids long. Trimming pared 3 bases from V and 2 bases from J, leaving 4 bases between. The CDR3 region is CASSYRTNEKLFF. In DNA, the CDR3 is TGTGCCAGCAGTTATCGGACTAATGAAAAACTGTTTTTT.

The V and J genes are TRBV27 and TRBJ1-6; D gene uncertain. CDR1 and CDR2 (germline): MNHEY, SMNVEV (reference sequence). This CDR3 contains 14 residues. Trimming left V 3 bases short and J 2 bases short, with 5 bases between. CDR3 coding DNA: TGTGCCAGCAGTTTCGACCCCTATAATTCACCCCTCCACTTT. This translates into CASSFDPYNSPLHF.

V and J are TRBV10-3 and TRBJ1-2, with D maybe TRBD1 (6 bases). CDR1 is ENHRY, CDR2 SYGVKD, per germline. The CDR3 contains 12 residues. Deletions cut 9 bases from V and 5 bases from J, with 13 bases between. CDR3 sequence: CAMQTGTYGYTF. In DNA form, the CDR3 reads TGTGCCATGCAAACAGGGACATATGGCTACACCTTC.

This chain connects TRBV5-1 to TRBJ2-3; D remains ambiguous. Trimming removed 4 bases from V and 5 bases from J, with 14 bases in between. Germline V gene data show CDR1 as SGHRS and CDR2 as YFSETQ. This CDR3 comprises 14 residues. CDR3 coding DNA: TGCGCCAGCAGCCCTGGGTCTTATGGAGATACGCAGTATTTT. Translating it yields CASSPGSYGDTQYF.

This clone was recorded once. This rearrangement joins TRBV7-2 to TRBJ2-3; D remains ambiguous. The CDR3 runs 12 residues. The V and J ends lost 5 bases and 5 bases respectively, with 8 bases between them. The germline V gene has CDR1 SGHTA and CDR2 FQGNSA. CDR3 amino acids: CASSRPGDTQYF. The CDR3 DNA sequence: TGTGCCAGCAGCCGCCCAGGAGATACGCAGTATTTT.

The chain combines TRBV5-4 with TRBJ1-6; 7 nucleotides agree with TRBD1. Germline loops: CDR1 SGHNT, CDR2 YYREEE (reference sequence). The CDR3 extends over 15 amino acids. Losses at the gene ends were 4 bases for V and 7 bases for J; bases not matched to a gene: 8. The CDR3 sequence: CASSTGTVENSPLHF. The DNA of the CDR3 is TGTGCCAGCAGCACAGGGACAGTCGAGAATTCACCCCTCCACTTT.